This TCR beta chain appears in the sequencing data of a study of T-cell memory formation after mild COVID-19. This clonotype has a single count. From the 5' RACE reads, TCRdb called clonotypes with MiXCR, one entry per CDR3 protein. The sample lists fewer than 500,000 distinct CDR3 sequences, 20% to 30% occurring once. This CDR3 spans 10 amino acids. In germline, CDR1 is SQVTM, CDR2 ANQGSEA. V was trimmed by 5 bases and J by 7 bases, leaving 6 bases between them. The V call is TRBV29-1, the J call TRBJ2-1; D unresolved. The source of this sequence is an adult woman who had mild COVID-19 (a few samples of this study predate the infection). Cell type and time point are not known. Specimen: PBMCs or a T cell subset sorted from them (not recorded which). The CDR3 reads CSVSRNEQFF. DNA of the CDR3: TGCAGCGTTAGTCGTAATGAGCAGTTCTTC.